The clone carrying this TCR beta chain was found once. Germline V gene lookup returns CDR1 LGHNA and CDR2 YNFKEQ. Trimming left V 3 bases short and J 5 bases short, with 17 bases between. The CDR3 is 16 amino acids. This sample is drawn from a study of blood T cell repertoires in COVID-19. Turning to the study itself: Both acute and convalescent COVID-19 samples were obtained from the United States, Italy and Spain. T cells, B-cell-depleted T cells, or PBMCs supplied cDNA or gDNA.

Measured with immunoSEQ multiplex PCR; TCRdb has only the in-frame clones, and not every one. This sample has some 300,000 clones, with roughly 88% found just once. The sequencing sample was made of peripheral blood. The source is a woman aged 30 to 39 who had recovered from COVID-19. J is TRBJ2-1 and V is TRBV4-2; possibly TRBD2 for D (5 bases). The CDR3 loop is CASSQRSRGTNNEQFF. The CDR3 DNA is TGTGCCAGCAGCCAGAGATCCCGGGGAACGAACAATGAGCAGTTCTTC.